The next 27 T cell receptor beta chains were all read from a single sample in a study of PD-1 blockade in mismatch repair-deficient tumors. TCRdb's table, derived via immunoSEQ multiplex PCR, lists solely in-frame clones and lacks some. The data contain some 48,000 clones, more than 65% of them singletons. Specimen: peripheral blood, collected approximately 18 weeks after starting pembrolizumab. These receptor sequences come from an adult with mismatch repair-deficient cancer.

The chain links TRBV28 to TRBJ2-3; D is uncertain. V dropped 5 bases and J dropped 2 bases, with 11 bases sitting between them. Germline-derived CDR1 and CDR2 are MDHEN and SYDVKM. This CDR3 contains 14 residues. CDR3 region: CASSPGSVTDTQYF. The DNA of the CDR3 is TGTGCCAGCAGTCCAGGTTCGGTCACAGATACGCAGTATTTT.

This chain connects TRBV7-2 to TRBJ2-1; possible D gene TRBD2, 5 bases. Trimming took 4 bases from V and 1 from J, leaving 14 bases between them. This CDR3 region has 16 residues. Per germline, CDR1 SGHTA and CDR2 FQGNSA. CDR3 sequence reads: CASSSERATSYNEQFF. The CDR3 coding sequence is TGTGCCAGCAGCTCGGAGAGGGCAACGTCCTACAATGAGCAGTTCTTC. The whole variable domain, remainder taken from reference TRBV7-2 and TRBJ2-1, is GAGVSQSPSNKVTEKGKDVELRCDPISGHTALYWYRQSLGQGLEFLIYFQGNSAPDKSGLPSDRFSAERTGGSVSTLTIQRTQQEDSAVYLCASSSERATSYNEQFFGPGTRLTVL.

The rearrangement uses TRBV30 and TRBJ1-2; D remains unclear. The CDR3 length is 14 residues. Germline V lookup: CDR1 GTSNPN, CDR2 SVGIG (reference sequence). Trimming removed 1 base from V and 1 base from J, with 10 bases in between. CDR3 coding DNA: TGTGCCTGGAGTGCCGGTGGCATTAACTATGGCTACACCTTC. Translating it yields CAWSAGGINYGYTF. The full variable domain, with the rest looked up from reference TRBV30 and TRBJ1-2, is SQTIHQWPATLVQPVGSPLSLECTVEGTSNPNLYWYRQAAGRGLQLLFYSVGIGQISSEVPQNLSASRPQDRQFILSSKKLLLSDSGFYLCAWSAGGINYGYTFGSGTRLTVV.

The chain recombines TRBV5-1 with TRBJ1-2; 7 nucleotides agree with TRBD1. This CDR3 contains 13 residues. Trimming at V came to 3 bases and at J to 8 bases, leaving 7 bases not matched to a gene. CDR1 is SGHRS, CDR2 YFSETQ, per germline. CDR3 region: CASSWTGNEGYTF. The CDR3 region has the DNA TGCGCCAGCAGCTGGACAGGCAACGAGGGCTACACCTTC. Full variable domain (missing parts from reference TRBV5-1 and TRBJ1-2): KAGVTQTPRYLIKTRGQQVTLSCSPISGHRSVSWYQQTPGQGLQFLFEYFSETQRNKGNFPGRFSGRQFSNSRSEMNVSTLELGDSALYLCASSWTGNEGYTFGSGTRLTVV.

The chain couples TRBV7-6 to TRBJ1-1, with unresolved D. V gave up 1 base and J gave up 1 base, with 7 bases separating them. The CDR3 spans 14 residues. CDR1 is SGHVS and CDR2 is FNYEAQ in the germline V gene. CDR3 sequence (DNA): TGTGCCAGCAGCTTAGGGGGTCAGAACACTGAAGCTTTCTTT. Its translation: CASSLGGQNTEAFF.

The rearrangement links TRBV19 to TRBJ2-5; 9 nucleotides align to TRBD1. The CDR3 spans 12 residues. Germline-derived CDR1 and CDR2 are LNHDA and SQIVND (reference sequence). With V trimmed by 6 bases and J by 5 bases, 1 base remained unmatched. The CDR3 is CASSTGGETQYF. CDR3 DNA: TGTGCCAGTAGCACAGGGGGCGAGACCCAGTACTTC.

This chain joins TRBV29-1 and TRBJ2-5, with TRBD2 identical over 9 bases. The germline CDR1 and CDR2 sequences are SQVTM and ANQGSEA. Trimming cost V 3 bases and J 5 bases; bases outside gene matches: 4. This CDR3 spans 13 amino acids. The CDR3 DNA follows: TGCAGCGTTGAGGCTAGCGGGAAGGAGACCCAGTACTTC. This codes for CSVEASGKETQYF.

The chain uses TRBV30 and TRBJ1-1, with D hard to call. From germline, CDR1 is GTSNPN and CDR2 SVGIG (reference sequence). V lost 0 bases to trimming and J lost 4 bases, with 12 bases between them. This CDR3 comprises 14 residues. The CDR3 sequence: CAWSVKRVSTEAFF. The CDR3 DNA is TGTGCCTGGAGTGTCAAAAGAGTGAGCACTGAAGCTTTCTTT.

The chain is built from TRBV9 and TRBJ2-5, with D tentatively TRBD2 (5 bases). Trimming cost V 0 bases and J 4 bases, with 10 bases left between them. Germline assignment: CDR1 SGDLS and CDR2 YYNGEE. CDR3 size: 14 residues. DNA of the CDR3: TGTGCCAGCAGCGTAGTCCCCGAGGGAGAGACCCAGTACTTC. Its protein product is CASSVVPEGETQYF. The entire variable domain, with the rest obtained from reference TRBV9 and TRBJ2-5, is as follows: DSGVTQTPKHLITATGQRVTLRCSPRSGDLSVYWYQQSLDQGLQFLIQYYNGEERAKGNILERFSAQQFPDLHSELNLSSLELGDSALYFCASSVVPEGETQYFGPGTRLLVL.

This chain connects TRBV5-4 to TRBJ2-1, with 8 bases lining up with TRBD2. V lost 4 bases, J lost 4 bases, and 7 bases stayed unmatched. The length of the CDR3 is 15 residues. Germline V CDR1 and CDR2: SGHNT, YYREEE (reference sequence). The CDR3 DNA is TGTGCCAGCAGCCCGGGGGGGTACATTTACAATGAGCAGTTCTTC. This sequence encodes CASSPGGYIYNEQFF. Full variable domain (remainder filled in from reference TRBV5-4 and TRBJ2-1): ETGVTQSPTHLIKTRGQQVTLRCSSQSGHNTVSWYQQALGQGPQFIFQYYREEENGRGNFPPRFSGLQFPNYSSELNVNALELDDSALYLCASSPGGYIYNEQFFGPGTRLTVL.

The chain has TRBV7-9 and TRBJ2-5, with TRBD2 identical over 13 bases. The V and J ends lost 2 bases and 1 base, in that order; junction bases with no gene match: 1. This CDR3 comprises 16 residues. Germline V CDR1 and CDR2: SEHNR, FQNEAQ (reference sequence). The CDR3 here is CASSLTSGRAQETQYF. The CDR3 DNA reads as TGTGCCAGCAGCTTAACTAGCGGGAGGGCCCAAGAGACCCAGTACTTC. The full variable domain, completed using reference TRBV7-9 and TRBJ2-5, is DTGVSQNPRHKITKRGQNVTFRCDPISEHNRLYWYRQTLGQGPEFLTYFQNEAQLEKSRLLSDRFSAERPKGSFSTLEIQRTEQGDSAMYLCASSLTSGRAQETQYFGPGTRLLVL.

The chain links TRBV5-6 to TRBJ1-5; 8 bases are a match to TRBD1. The CDR3 sequence is 13 residues long. Trimming at V came to 0 bases and at J to 7 bases, leaving 0 bases not matched to a gene. Germline lookup yields CDR1 SGHDT and CDR2 YYEEEE. The CDR3: CASSLDRGQPQHF. CDR3 DNA sequence: TGTGCCAGCAGCTTGGACAGGGGGCAGCCCCAGCATTTT.

The chain combines TRBV7-8 with TRBJ1-5; D unresolved. With 5 bases removed from V and 4 bases from J, the gap between germline ends came to 12 bases. The CDR3 runs 14 residues. Germline loops: CDR1 SGHVS, CDR2 FQNEAQ. CDR3 DNA: TGTGCCAGCAGCATAGGCGGGGTTAATCAGCCCCAGCATTTT. Protein product: CASSIGGVNQPQHF.

V gene TRBV14 combines with J gene TRBJ2-2; possibly TRBD2 for D (5 bases). V was pared by 2 bases and J by 3 bases, with 10 bases between. The CDR3 consists of 15 residues. Looked up from germline, CDR1 is SGHDN and CDR2 is FVKESK. The CDR3 is CASSQRGRDTGELFF. The CDR3 DNA follows: TGTGCCAGCAGCCAACGGGGTAGAGACACCGGGGAGCTGTTTTTT.

This clone was seen a few times. The V call is TRBV5-1, the J call TRBJ2-2; D may correspond to TRBD1 or TRBD2 (6 bases each). CDR3 length equals 15 residues. Per germline, CDR1 SGHRS and CDR2 YFSETQ. V dropped 3 bases and J dropped 2 bases, with 11 bases sitting between them. CDR3 sequence reads: CASSSWGANTGELFF. In DNA, the CDR3 is TGCGCCAGCAGCTCATGGGGGGCAAACACCGGGGAGCTGTTTTTT.

The genes are TRBV30 and TRBJ2-7; a weak D match, TRBD1 (5 bases). Germline CDR1 is GTSNPN and CDR2 is SVGIG (reference sequence). Trimming removed 3 bases from V and 5 bases from J, with 8 bases in between. The CDR3 consists of 11 residues. The CDR3 nucleotides read TGTGCCTGGAGGTTCAGGGACGAGCAGTACTTC. Translating gives CAWRFRDEQYF.

The CDR3: CASSQLGGSYNEQFF. The CDR3 region has the DNA TGCGCCAGCAGCCAACTTGGCGGCTCCTACAATGAGCAGTTCTTC. The chain employs TRBV4-3 and TRBJ2-1; D is unresolved. The germline V gene encodes CDR1 LGHNA and CDR2 YSLEER. There are 15 residues in the CDR3. Trimming left V 2 bases short and J 0 bases short, with 8 bases between.

The chain carries TRBV2 and TRBJ2-1; 8 nucleotides agree with TRBD2. V lost 7 bases, J lost 8 bases, and 10 bases stayed unmatched. The CDR3 has 14 residues. The germline gives CDR1 SNHLY, CDR2 FYNNEI. The CDR3 protein is CASNTGGPDYEQFF. In nucleotides, the CDR3 is TGTGCCAGCAATACGGGAGGGCCGGATTATGAGCAGTTCTTC.

CDR3 in DNA: TGTGCCAGTAGTATAGTACATCGGACAGGGGATAATTCACCCCTCCACTTT. It specifies CASSIVHRTGDNSPLHF. V gene TRBV19 combines with J gene TRBJ1-6, with 9 bases identical to TRBD1. Germline assignment: CDR1 LNHDA and CDR2 SQIVND (reference sequence). The V and J ends lost 1 base and 5 bases, in that order; junction bases with no gene match: 6. This CDR3 is 17 amino acids long.

This chain connects TRBV19 to TRBJ2-1; 8 bases are shared with TRBD1. The germline V gene has CDR1 LNHDA and CDR2 SQIVND (reference sequence). Unmatched junction bases numbered 5, after V lost 3 bases and J lost 4 bases. This CDR3 is 15 amino acids long. The CDR3 coding sequence is TGTGCCAGTAGTATTGGCAGGGGGCAATACAATGAGCAGTTCTTC. Translated: CASSIGRGQYNEQFF.

The chain employs TRBV18 and TRBJ1-3, with D uncertain. Germline CDR1 is KGHSH and CDR2 is LQKENI. Trimming shortened V by 8 bases and J by 1 base, and 18 bases separated the two germline ends. The CDR3 runs to 16 residues. This CDR3 reads CASGPGYYLSGNTIYF. The CDR3 nucleotides are TGTGCCAGCGGACCGGGATACTACCTTTCTGGAAACACCATATATTTT.

The chain links TRBV5-6 to TRBJ2-2; D is undetermined. The CDR3 extends over 15 amino acids. CDR1 and CDR2 (germline): SGHDT, YYEEEE. The V end was cut by 3 bases, the J end by 3 bases, with 12 bases between. Written as DNA, the CDR3 is TGTGCCAGCAGCTCACTGGTAGTATACACCGGGGAGCTGTTTTTT. Protein sequence: CASSSLVVYTGELFF.

This clone was observed a few times. The J gene is TRBJ2-7, the V gene TRBV28, with TRBD1 as a possible D gene (5 bases). This CDR3 contains 14 residues. Trimming left V 3 bases short and J 3 bases short, with 12 bases between. Looked up from germline, CDR1 is MDHEN and CDR2 is SYDVKM. The CDR3 sequence is CASSFRARVYEQYF. The CDR3 DNA follows: TGTGCCAGCAGTTTCCGGGCCAGGGTCTACGAGCAGTACTTC.

This clone was seen a handful of times. V and J are TRBV14 and TRBJ2-3; TRBD1 matches 7 bases. The CDR3 is made up of 15 amino acids. Germline trimming cut 4 bases from V and 1 base from J; bases unmatched to any gene: 5. Germline V gives CDR1 SGHDN, CDR2 FVKESK. CDR3: CASSPHTGGTDTQYF. The DNA of the CDR3 is TGTGCCAGCAGCCCTCACACAGGGGGCACAGATACGCAGTATTTT.

V is TRBV28 and J is TRBJ2-1, with 9 bases that match TRBD2. V dropped 6 bases and J dropped 10; count of bases not matched to a gene: 10. CDR3 size: 14 residues. The germline V gene has CDR1 MDHEN and CDR2 SYDVKM. Here the CDR3 DNA reads TGTGCCAGCAGATTAGCGGGAGATGTTACCGAGCAGTTCTTC. This sequence encodes CASRLAGDVTEQFF. The full variable domain, completed using reference TRBV28 and TRBJ2-1, is DVKVTQSSRYLVKRTGEKVFLECVQDMDHENMFWYRQDPGLGLRLIYFSYDVKMKEKGDIPEGYSVSREKKERFSLILESASTNQTSMYLCASRLAGDVTEQFFGPGTRLTVL.

The chain is built from TRBV4-1 and TRBJ1-5; D unresolved. CDR1 and CDR2 (germline): MGHRA, YSYEKL. The CDR3 has 13 amino acids. V was clipped by 0 bases and J by 2 bases, with 2 bases between them. The CDR3: CASSQDRNQPQHF. In nucleotides, the CDR3 is TGCGCCAGCAGCCAAGACCGCAATCAGCCCCAGCATTTT.

The CDR3 sequence: CASGREDTQYF. CDR3 nucleotide sequence: TGTGCCAGCGGACGGGAAGATACGCAGTATTTT. The chain uses TRBV7-9 and TRBJ2-3; a possible D gene is TRBD2 (5 bases). Trimming took 8 bases from V and 5 from J, leaving 8 bases between them. Germline CDR1 is SEHNR and CDR2 is FQNEAQ (reference sequence). The CDR3 is 11 residues long. Full variable domain (remainder filled in from reference TRBV7-9 and TRBJ2-3): DTGVSQNPRHKITKRGQNVTFRCDPISEHNRLYWYRQTLGQGPEFLTYFQNEAQLEKSRLLSDRFSAERPKGSFSTLEIQRTEQGDSAMYLCASGREDTQYFGPGTRLTVL.